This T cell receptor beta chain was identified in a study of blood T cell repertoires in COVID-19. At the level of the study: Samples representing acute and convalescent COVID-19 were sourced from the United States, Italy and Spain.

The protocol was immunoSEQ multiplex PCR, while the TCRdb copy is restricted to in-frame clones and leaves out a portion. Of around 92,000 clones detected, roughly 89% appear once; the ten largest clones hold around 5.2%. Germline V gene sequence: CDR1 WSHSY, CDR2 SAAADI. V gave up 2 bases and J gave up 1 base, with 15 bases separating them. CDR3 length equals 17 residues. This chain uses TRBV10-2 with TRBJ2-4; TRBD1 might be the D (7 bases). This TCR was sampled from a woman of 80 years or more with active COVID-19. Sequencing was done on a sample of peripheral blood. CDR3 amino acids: CASSEGGGQGAKNIQYF. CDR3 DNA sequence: TGCGCCAGCAGTGAGGGAGGGGGCCAGGGGGCCAAAAACATTCAGTACTTC.